This is a list of T cell receptor beta chains from one sample in a study of cytomegalovirus exposure and HLA in healthy donors. Produced via immunoSEQ multiplex PCR; TCRdb's table is partial and in-frame only. The sample carries fewer than 250,000 clones, about three quarters recorded once. Source material: PBMCs. Source of these receptors: a male donor in good health and CMV-seronegative. The CDR3 runs from the conserved cysteine through the conserved F or W. D genes are given only for firm matches. Not all rows give a size; the values are once, few, many and, for expanded clones, a class.

TRBJ1-4 TRBV2 . . TGTGCCAGCAATCGGGGAACTAATGAAAAACTGTTTTTT CASNRGTNEKLFF
TRBJ2-7 TRBV28 . . TGTGCCAGCAGTTTACAGGGGTTTCGCTCCTACGAGCAGTACTTC CASSLQGFRSYEQYF
TRBJ1-2 TRBV6-5 . TRBD1 TGTGCCAGCAGTCTCGGACAGGGTCGTGGCTACACCTTC CASSLGQGRGYTF
TRBJ2-5 TRBV5-1 . TRBD2 TGCGCCAGCAGCAAGGGACTAGCGGGGACAATCCAAGAGACCCAGTACTTC CASSKGLAGTIQETQYF
TRBJ1-1 TRBV5-1 . TRBD1 TGCGCCAGCAGCTTAGGGACAGCGAGGACTGAAGCTTTCTTT CASSLGTARTEAFF
TRBJ2-1 TRBV7-9 few TRBD1 TGTGCCAGCAGCCCCCAGCCAGGGGGCAATGAGCAGTTCTTC CASSPQPGGNEQFF
TRBJ1-4 TRBV6-5 . . TGTGCCACTCTGGCTAGGTTCGGGGTCAATGAAAAACTGTTTTTT CATLARFGVNEKLFF
TRBJ1-4 TRBV7-9 . . TGTTCCAGCAGCCAGTTTACAACTAATGAAAAACTGTTTTTT CSSSQFTTNEKLFF
TRBJ2-5 TRBV4-2 . TRBD2 TGTGCCAGCAGCCAAGGGTCGGGTTCCGCGGGGGGACCTGAGACCCAGTACTTC CASSQGSGSAGGPETQYF
TRBJ2-7 TRBV5-4 . TRBD1 TGTGCCAGCAGCCCGGACAGGGGAAGGTACGAGCAGTACTTC CASSPDRGRYEQYF
TRBJ1-1 TRBV11-2 . . TGTGCCAGCAGCCTCAGGGGCTCAAAAGCTTTCTTT CASSLRGSKAFF
TRBJ2-4 TRBV2 . . TGTGCCAGCAACAGGGTCCTAGCCAAAAACATTCAGTACTTC CASNRVLAKNIQYF
TRBJ2-3 TRBV7-2 . TRBD1 TGTGCCAGCAGCTTCCGCCGGACAGGGGGCACAGATACGCAGTATTTT CASSFRRTGGTDTQYF
TRBJ2-1 TRBV9 . TRBD2 TGTGCCAGCAGCGTAGCTGGACTAGCGGGAGGCGTCTCCTACAATGAGCAGTTCTTC CASSVAGLAGGVSYNEQFF
TRBJ1-3 TRBV18 . . TGTGCCAGCTCCCCCTTCGTCGGGGCTGGAAACACCATATATTTT CASSPFVGAGNTIYF
TRBJ1-2 TRBV6-5 . . TGTGCCAGCAGTTCTCCGGTCGCTAACTATGGCTACACCTTC CASSSPVANYGYTF
TRBJ2-7 TRBV7-2 . . TGTGCCAGCAGCCTCCGAGCATGGACCGGGACAAATGCCTACGAGCAGTACTTC CASSLRAWTGTNAYEQYF
TRBJ2-7 TRBV28 . TRBD2 TGTGCCAGCAGGCCGGGACTAGCACGCTACGAGCAGTACTTC CASRPGLARYEQYF
TRBJ2-1 TRBV6-1 . . TGTGCCAGCAGTGAAACCCAGGCAGGGGGGAATGAGCAGTTCTTC CASSETQAGGNEQFF
TRBJ2-7 TRBV28 . TRBD1 TGTGCCACGTGTAGTAGGGGACAGACTGGCGAGCAGTACTTC CATCSRGQTGEQYF
TRBJ1-1 TRBV18 . . TGTGCCAGCTCACCCGGGACATACATCTACACTGAAGCTTTCTTT CASSPGTYIYTEAFF
TRBJ1-1 TRBV6-6 once . TGTGCCAGCGACACGAGGGCGAAACAGGGTGAAGCTTTCTTT CASDTRAKQGEAFF
TRBJ2-5 TRBV4-3 . TRBD2 TGCGCCAGCAGCCAAGTACGGGGGGGGGCATCAGAGACCCAGTACTTC CASSQVRGGASETQYF